This entry is about one TCR beta chain. This receptor's antigen is unknown. No base quality values were provided; no much bigger clone lies one nucleotide off. The sample belongs to a study of CD8+ T cells in alopecia areata (dated by TCRdb to between 2018 and 2020). About the investigation overall: The treated patients took part in an open-label pilot trial in which moderate-to-severe alopecia areata was treated with oral tofacitinib at 5 to 10 mg twice daily. Patients stayed on tofacitinib for 6 to 18 months and then had 6 months of follow-up off drug so that delayed response and recurrence could be assessed. Disease severity in treated patients was measured with the SALT score, which quantifies the percentage of affected scalp surface area. In both human patients and the C3H/HeJ mouse model, the study applied high-throughput TCRbeta sequencing to look at T cell clonal expansion in alopecia areata. On the human side, TCRbeta sequencing was run on scalp tissue and on sorted CD4+ and CD8+ peripheral blood T cells from healthy controls and from alopecia areata patients with either patchy or totalis/universalis disease. Biopsies were taken from tofacitinib-treated patients at baseline and again at 4 and 24 weeks into treatment, and several of those patients also had a later scalp biopsy. Scalp clonality was compared among normal scalp (n=4), patchy alopecia areata scalp (n=8), and alopecia totalis/universalis scalp (n=8). RNA was obtained with the PAXgene miRNA kit for fixed scalp, the miRNeasy kit for PBMCs, and the RNeasy kit for mouse skin. TCRbeta CDR3 regions were amplified by immunoSEQ multiplex PCR with 35 Vbeta forward and 13 Jbeta reverse primers. The paper as a whole reports these results and caveats: Because the treated cohort was small and had just a single nonresponder, larger studies are needed to establish links between baseline CD8+ expansion and response. Lesional scalp, especially in alopecia totalis/universalis, showed higher clonality and more expanded CD8+ clones than normal scalp, suggesting antigenic drive. With tofacitinib, both scalp clonality and the number of expanded CD8+ clones among the top 100 scalp clones went down significantly. Many expanded lesional clones were found to persist in scalp and blood during tofacitinib treatment, and relapse after treatment cessation may be partly explained by this persistence. Unlike mouse skin, which is dominated by gammadelta T cells, normal human skin has resident alphabeta T cells that are also sequenced, and this complicates analysis of the scalp TCR repertoire. TCR sequences shared between patients were less clear than in mice, possibly partly because of HLA diversity in the patient population.

Library preparation was by the immunoSEQ multiplex PCR assay. RNA was extracted from all samples and reverse transcribed into cDNA, which served as template for TCR sequencing. SuperScript III was used for first-strand cDNA synthesis, primed with a 2:1 mix of oligo-dT and random hexamers. A synthetic immune receptor repertoire was used to measure amplification bias, and any remaining bias was corrected computationally. In the original analysis: After raw reads were preprocessed to remove errors, the CDR3 was defined following IMGT conventions as running from the conserved cysteine to phenylalanine. Clonality was computed by normalizing Shannon entropy by log2 of the number of productive unique TCRs and subtracting the result from 1. CD4 or CD8 identity of scalp clones was inferred by cross-referencing scalp TCRbeta sequences with sorted blood CD4 and CD8 repertoires. TCRdb took this table from immuneACCESS and kept in-frame rearrangements with V and J called. Such tables lack part of the clones; where checked against another copy, unresolved V genes explain under half of the gap, and the rest is unexplained. That table supplies the V and J calls and clone size; D and trimming were determined from the DNA. The sample table shows 130,000 to 150,000 clones, and approximately 80% are seen once. The ten largest clones capture around 25% of the sample.

The CDR3 goes from the cysteine to the phenylalanine over 16 residues. The read is trimmed to its CDR3 DNA, 48 bases read in frame from base 1. Sequences LGHNT (CDR1) and FRNRAP (CDR2) are obtained from the germline V gene. V is cut back by 1 base and J by 2 bases, with 2 bases in the junction unmatched. What this sample's time point label stands for: about four weeks on oral tofacitinib. The treatment or condition tag for this specimen amounts to: oral pan-JAK inhibitor, 5-10 mg twice daily. Lesional scalp punch biopsies and peripheral blood were obtained from alopecia areata patients. PBMCs were separated by density centrifugation and stained for CD3, CD4 and CD8, after which CD4+ and CD8+ T cells were sorted on a FACSAria.

This TCR was recovered from a human donor with alopecia areata. Sample: CD8+ T cells sorted from blood, taken at week 4, from a patient treated with tofacitinib. The sequence links TRBV12-5 to TRBJ2-3; TRBD2 lines up with 11 middle nucleotides. The DNA reads TGTGCTAGTGGTTTGGCTAGCGGGGGGACCACAGATACGCAGTATTTT. Its coded protein is CASGLASGGTTDTQYF.